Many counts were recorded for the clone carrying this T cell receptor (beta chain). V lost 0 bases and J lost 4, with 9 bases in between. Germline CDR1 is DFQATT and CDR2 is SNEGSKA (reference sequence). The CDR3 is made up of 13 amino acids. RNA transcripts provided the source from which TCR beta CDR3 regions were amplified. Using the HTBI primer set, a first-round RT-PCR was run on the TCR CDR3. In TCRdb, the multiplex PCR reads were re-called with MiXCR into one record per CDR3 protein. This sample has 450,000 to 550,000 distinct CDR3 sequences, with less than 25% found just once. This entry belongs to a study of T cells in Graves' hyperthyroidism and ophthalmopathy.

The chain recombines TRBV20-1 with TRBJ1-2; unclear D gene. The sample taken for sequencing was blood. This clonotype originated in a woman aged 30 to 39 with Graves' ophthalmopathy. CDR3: CSARDRLSYGYTF. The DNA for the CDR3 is TGCAGTGCTAGAGATCGTCTGTCCTATGGCTACACCTTC.